The rows below give T cell receptor beta chains drawn from one sample of a study of control samples from healthy donors and cancer patients. Sequencing used immunoSEQ multiplex PCR; TCRdb keeps in-frame clones, though not all of them. The sample holds 100,000 to 150,000 clones, about 95% seen once. Sequencing was done on a sample of blood. The source of these receptors is a man in his thirties or forties in good health. Both conserved end residues are part of each CDR3. Each record gives: D gene, J gene, V gene, CDR3 length, CDR3 DNA, CDR3 protein. A D gene is named only where the DNA matches it firmly.

- TRBJ2-1 TRBV10-1 17 TGCGCCAGCAGTGAGTCGACTAGTCGGGGGATGGACAATGAGCAGTTCTTC CASSESTSRGMDNEQFF
TRBD1 TRBJ1-5 TRBV7-9 14 TGTGCCAGCAGTAACAGGGGGCGAGGTCAGCCCCAGCATTTT CASSNRGRGQPQHF
- TRBJ2-2 TRBV6-5 12 TGTGCCACCCGGGGATTCGGCGGGGAGCTGTTTTTT CATRGFGGELFF
- TRBJ1-1 TRBV18 12 TGTGCCAGCTCATCGACAGAACTTGAAGCTTTCTTT CASSSTELEAFF
- TRBJ2-7 TRBV2 15 TGTGCCAGCAGTGACCCCCCGGTTGGGGCCTACGAGCAGTACTTC CASSDPPVGAYEQYF
- TRBJ1-1 TRBV28 13 TGTGCCAGCAGTTTCTGGGGGAACACTGAAGCTTTCTTT CASSFWGNTEAFF
TRBD1 TRBJ2-5 TRBV5-4 17 TGTGCCAGCAGCCTGCGGAGAGGGGGCAGGGGGCCGCATCTGCAGTACTTC CASSLRRGGRGPHLQYF
- TRBJ2-1 TRBV12-3/TRBV12-4 12 TGTGCCAGCAGGGTGACAGTTAATGAGCAGTTCTTC CASRVTVNEQFF
- TRBJ2-2 TRBV19 15 TGTGCCAGTAGGGGGGGTGCTGCTAACACCGGGGAGCTGTTTTTT CASRGGAANTGELFF
TRBD1 TRBJ1-2 TRBV5-1 15 TGCGCCAGCAGCCCAGTGGCAGGGGGAAACTATGGCTACACCTTC CASSPVAGGNYGYTF